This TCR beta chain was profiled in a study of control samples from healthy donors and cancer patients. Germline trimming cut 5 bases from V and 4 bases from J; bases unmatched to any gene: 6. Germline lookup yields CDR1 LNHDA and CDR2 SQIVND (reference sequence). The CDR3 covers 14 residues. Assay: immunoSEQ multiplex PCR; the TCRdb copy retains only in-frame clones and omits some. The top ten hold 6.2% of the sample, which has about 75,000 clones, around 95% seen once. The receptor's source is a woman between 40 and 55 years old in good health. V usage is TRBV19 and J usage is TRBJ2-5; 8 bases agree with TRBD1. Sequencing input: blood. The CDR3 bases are TGTGCCAGTAGTGTCCAGGGGGCTGGAGAGACCCAGTACTTC. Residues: CASSVQGAGETQYF.